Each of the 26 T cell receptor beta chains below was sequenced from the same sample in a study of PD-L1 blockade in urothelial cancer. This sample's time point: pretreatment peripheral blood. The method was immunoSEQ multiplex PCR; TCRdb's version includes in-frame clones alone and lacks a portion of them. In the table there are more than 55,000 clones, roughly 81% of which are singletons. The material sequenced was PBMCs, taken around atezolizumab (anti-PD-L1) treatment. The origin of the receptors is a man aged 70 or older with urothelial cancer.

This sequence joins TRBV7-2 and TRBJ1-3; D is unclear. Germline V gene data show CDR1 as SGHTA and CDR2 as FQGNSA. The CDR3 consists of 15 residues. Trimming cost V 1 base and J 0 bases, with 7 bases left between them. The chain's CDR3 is CASSLGHISGNTIYF. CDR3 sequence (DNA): TGTGCCAGCAGCTTAGGACATATCTCTGGAAACACCATATATTTT.

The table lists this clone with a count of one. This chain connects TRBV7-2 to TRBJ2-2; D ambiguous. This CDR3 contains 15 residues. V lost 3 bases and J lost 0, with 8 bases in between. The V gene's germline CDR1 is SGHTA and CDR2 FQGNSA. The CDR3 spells CASSFRSPNTGELFF. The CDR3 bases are TGTGCCAGCAGCTTCAGGTCCCCGAACACCGGGGAGCTGTTTTTT.

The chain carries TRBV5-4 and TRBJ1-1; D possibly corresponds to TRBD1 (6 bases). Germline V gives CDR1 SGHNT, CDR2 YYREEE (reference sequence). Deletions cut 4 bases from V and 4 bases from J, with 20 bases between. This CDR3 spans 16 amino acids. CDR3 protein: CASSAGQIKTGTEAFF. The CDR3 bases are TGTGCCAGCAGCGCCGGACAGATAAAAACGGGCACTGAAGCTTTCTTT.

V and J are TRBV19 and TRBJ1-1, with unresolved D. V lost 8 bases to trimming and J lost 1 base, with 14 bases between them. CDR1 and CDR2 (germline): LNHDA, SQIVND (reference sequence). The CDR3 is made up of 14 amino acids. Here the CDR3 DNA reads TGTGCCAGTCGCCACCCACCGGGGAACACTGAAGCTTTCTTT. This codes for CASRHPPGNTEAFF.

This chain's CDR3 is CAISDTILAGGRNEQFF. CDR3 nucleotide sequence: TGTGCCATCAGTGACACTATACTAGCGGGAGGGCGGAATGAGCAGTTCTTC. The V call is TRBV10-3, the J call TRBJ2-1; 13 bases are a match to TRBD2. The CDR3 runs to 17 residues. In germline, CDR1 is ENHRY, CDR2 SYGVKD. With V trimmed by 3 bases and J by 7 bases, 9 bases remained unmatched.

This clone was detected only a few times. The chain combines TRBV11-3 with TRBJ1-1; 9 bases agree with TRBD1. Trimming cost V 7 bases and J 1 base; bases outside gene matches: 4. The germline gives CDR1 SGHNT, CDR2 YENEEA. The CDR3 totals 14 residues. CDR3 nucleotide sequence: TGTGCCAGCAAGGACAGGGGACGGAACACTGAAGCTTTCTTT. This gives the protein CASKDRGRNTEAFF.

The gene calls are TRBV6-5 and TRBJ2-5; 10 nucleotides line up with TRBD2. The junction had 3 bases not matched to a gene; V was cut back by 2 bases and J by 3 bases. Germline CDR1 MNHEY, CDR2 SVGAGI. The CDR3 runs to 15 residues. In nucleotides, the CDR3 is TGTGCCAGCAGTTACCGCCTAGCGGGGGAAGAGACCCAGTACTTC. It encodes CASSYRLAGEETQYF.

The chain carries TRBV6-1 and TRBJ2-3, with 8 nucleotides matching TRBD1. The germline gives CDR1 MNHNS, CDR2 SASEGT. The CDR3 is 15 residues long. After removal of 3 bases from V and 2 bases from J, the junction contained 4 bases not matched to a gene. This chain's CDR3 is CASSEDRELTDTQYF. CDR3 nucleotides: TGTGCCAGCAGTGAGGACAGGGAGCTCACAGATACGCAGTATTTT.

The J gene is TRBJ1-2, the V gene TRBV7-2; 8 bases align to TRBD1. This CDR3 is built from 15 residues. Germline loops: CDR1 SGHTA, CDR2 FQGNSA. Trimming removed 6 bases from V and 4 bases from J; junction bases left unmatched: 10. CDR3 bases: TGTGCCAGCAGTGAACCCCCAGGGGGCTTCTATGGCTACACCTTC. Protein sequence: CASSEPPGGFYGYTF.

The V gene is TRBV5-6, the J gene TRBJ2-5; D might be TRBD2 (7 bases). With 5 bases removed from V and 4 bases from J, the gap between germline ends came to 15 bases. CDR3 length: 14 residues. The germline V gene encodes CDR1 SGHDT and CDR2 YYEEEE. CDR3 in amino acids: CASRANGGRETQYF. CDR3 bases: TGTGCCAGCAGGGCAAACGGGGGGCGAGAGACCCAGTACTTC. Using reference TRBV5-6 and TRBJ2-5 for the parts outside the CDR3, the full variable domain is DAGVTQSPTHLIKTRGQQVTLRCSPKSGHDTVSWYQQALGQGPQFIFQYYEEEERQRGNFPDRFSGHQFPNYSSELNVNALLLGDSALYLCASRANGGRETQYFGPGTRLLVL.

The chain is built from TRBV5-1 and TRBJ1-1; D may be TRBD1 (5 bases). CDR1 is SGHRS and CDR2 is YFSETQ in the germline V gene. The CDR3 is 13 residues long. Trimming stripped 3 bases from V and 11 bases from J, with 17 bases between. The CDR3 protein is CASSSTGSLGAFF. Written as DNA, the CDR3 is TGCGCCAGCAGCTCCACAGGATCCCTCGGGGCTTTCTTT.

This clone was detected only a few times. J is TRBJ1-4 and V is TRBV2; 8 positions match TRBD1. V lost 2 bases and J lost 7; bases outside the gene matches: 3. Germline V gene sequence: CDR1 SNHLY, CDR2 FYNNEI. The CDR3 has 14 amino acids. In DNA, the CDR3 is TGTGCCAGCAGTGAACAGGGGGCGGGTGAAAAACTGTTTTTT. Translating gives CASSEQGAGEKLFF.

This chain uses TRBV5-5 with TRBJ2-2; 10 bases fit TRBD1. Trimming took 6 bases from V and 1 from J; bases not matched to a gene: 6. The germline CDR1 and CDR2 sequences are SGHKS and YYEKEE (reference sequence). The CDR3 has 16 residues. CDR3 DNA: TGTGCCAGCAAACTGACAGGGGGCCGGAACACCGGGGAGCTGTTTTTT. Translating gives CASKLTGGRNTGELFF. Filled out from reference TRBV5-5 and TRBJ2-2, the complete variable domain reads DAGVTQSPTHLIKTRGQQVTLRCSPISGHKSVSWYQQVLGQGPQFIFQYYEKEERGRGNFPDRFSARQFPNYSSELNVNALLLGDSALYLCASKLTGGRNTGELFFGEGSRLTVL.

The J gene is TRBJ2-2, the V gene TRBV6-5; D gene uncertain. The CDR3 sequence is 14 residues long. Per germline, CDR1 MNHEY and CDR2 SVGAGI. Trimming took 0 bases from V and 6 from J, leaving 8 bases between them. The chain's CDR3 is CASSYSHSAGELFF. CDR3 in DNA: TGTGCCAGCAGTTACTCGCACTCCGCCGGGGAGCTGTTTTTT.

CDR3 loop: CASSLVPQGAEAFF. DNA of the CDR3: TGTGCCAGCAGCTTAGTTCCCCAGGGGGCTGAAGCTTTCTTT. V and J are TRBV7-2 and TRBJ1-1; 7 nucleotides align to TRBD1. Germline-derived CDR1 and CDR2 are SGHTA and FQGNSA. There are 14 residues in the CDR3. With V trimmed by 1 base and J by 6 bases, 5 bases remained unmatched.

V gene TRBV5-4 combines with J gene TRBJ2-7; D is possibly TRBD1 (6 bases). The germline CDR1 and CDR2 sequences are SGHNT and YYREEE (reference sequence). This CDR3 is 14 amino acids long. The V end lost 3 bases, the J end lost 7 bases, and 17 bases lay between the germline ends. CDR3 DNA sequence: TGTGCCAGCAGCTCACGGGACACCCTGGGAGAGCAGTACTTC. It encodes CASSSRDTLGEQYF.

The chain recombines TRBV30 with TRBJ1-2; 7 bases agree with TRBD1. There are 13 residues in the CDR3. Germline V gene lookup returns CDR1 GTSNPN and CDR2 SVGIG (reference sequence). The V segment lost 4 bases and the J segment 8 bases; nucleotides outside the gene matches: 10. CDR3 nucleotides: TGTGCCTGGACAACAGGGGCCCCACTGGGCTACACCTTC. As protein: CAWTTGAPLGYTF.

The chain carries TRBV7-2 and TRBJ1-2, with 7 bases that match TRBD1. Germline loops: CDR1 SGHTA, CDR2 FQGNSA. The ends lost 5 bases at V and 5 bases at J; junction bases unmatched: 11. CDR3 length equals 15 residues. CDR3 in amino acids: CASSPRQGQGYGYTF. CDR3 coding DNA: TGTGCCAGCAGCCCGCGACAGGGCCAAGGGTATGGCTACACCTTC.

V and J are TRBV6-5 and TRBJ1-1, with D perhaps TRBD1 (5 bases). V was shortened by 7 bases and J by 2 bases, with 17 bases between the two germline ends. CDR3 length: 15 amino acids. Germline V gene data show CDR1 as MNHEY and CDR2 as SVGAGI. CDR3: CASKRDGRDNTEAFF. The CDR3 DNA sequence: TGTGCCAGCAAACGGGACGGGAGAGATAACACTGAAGCTTTCTTT.

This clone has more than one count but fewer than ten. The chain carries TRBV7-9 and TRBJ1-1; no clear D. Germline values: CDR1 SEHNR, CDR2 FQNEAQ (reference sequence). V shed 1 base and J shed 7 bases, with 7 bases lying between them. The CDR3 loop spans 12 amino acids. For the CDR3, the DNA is TGTGCCAGCAGCTTAGAAGCCCGTGAAGCTTTCTTT. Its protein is CASSLEAREAFF.

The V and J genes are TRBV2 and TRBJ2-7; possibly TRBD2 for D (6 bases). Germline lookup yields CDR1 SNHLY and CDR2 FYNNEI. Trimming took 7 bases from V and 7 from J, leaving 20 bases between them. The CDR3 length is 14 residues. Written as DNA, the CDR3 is TGTGCCAGCATGAGGGCGGGGCCCTCTCGGGAGCAGTACTTC. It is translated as CASMRAGPSREQYF.

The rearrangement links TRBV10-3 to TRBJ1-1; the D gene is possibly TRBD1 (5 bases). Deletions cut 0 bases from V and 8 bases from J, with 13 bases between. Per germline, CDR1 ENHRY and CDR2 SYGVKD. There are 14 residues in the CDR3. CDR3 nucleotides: TGTGCCATCAGTGAGTCGCAGGACGGGGGAGAAGCTTTCTTT. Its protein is CAISESQDGGEAFF.

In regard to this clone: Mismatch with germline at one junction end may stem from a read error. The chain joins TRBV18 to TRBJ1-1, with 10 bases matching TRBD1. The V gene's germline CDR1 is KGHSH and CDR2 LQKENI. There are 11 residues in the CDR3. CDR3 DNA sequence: TGTGCCAGCTCGCCCGGGACAGGGGTAGTTTTT. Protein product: CASSPGTGVVF.

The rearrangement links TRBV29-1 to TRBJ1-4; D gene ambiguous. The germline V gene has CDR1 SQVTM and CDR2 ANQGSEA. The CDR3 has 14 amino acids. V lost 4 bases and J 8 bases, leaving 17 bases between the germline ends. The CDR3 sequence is CSVGSGETPEKLFF. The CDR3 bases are TGCAGCGTTGGATCCGGGGAGACACCAGAAAAACTGTTTTTT.

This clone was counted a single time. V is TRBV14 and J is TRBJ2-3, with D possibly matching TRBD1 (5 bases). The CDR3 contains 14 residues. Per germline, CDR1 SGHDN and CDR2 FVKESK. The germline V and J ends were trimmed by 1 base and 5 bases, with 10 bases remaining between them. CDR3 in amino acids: CASSQAQVVDTQYF. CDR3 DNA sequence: TGTGCCAGCAGCCAAGCACAGGTTGTAGATACGCAGTATTTT.

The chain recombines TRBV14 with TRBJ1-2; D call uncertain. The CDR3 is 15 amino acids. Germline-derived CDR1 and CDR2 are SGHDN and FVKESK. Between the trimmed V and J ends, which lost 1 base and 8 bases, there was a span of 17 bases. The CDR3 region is CASSQVRFSSGGYTF. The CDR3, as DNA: TGTGCCAGCAGCCAAGTTCGTTTTTCTTCGGGGGGCTACACCTTC.